The 11 T cell receptor beta chains below were found in one sample sequenced in a study of T cells after yellow fever vaccination. TCRdb analysed the 5' RACE reads with MiXCR anew, one entry per CDR3 protein. This sample yields approximately 180,000 distinct CDR3 sequences, of which approximately 6.2% are seen a single time; about 2.7% belongs to the top ten. The input for sequencing was CD4+ T cells sorted from PBMCs, taken on the day of the first yellow fever vaccination. The origin of the receptors is a man between 18 and 35 years old who received the YFV17D yellow fever vaccine.

This clonotype showed up many times. The genes are TRBV5-1 and TRBJ2-3, with TRBD1 matching over 9 bases. With 5 bases clipped from V and 3 bases from J, the junction kept 4 bases outside the gene matches. The germline CDR1 and CDR2 sequences are SGHRS and YFSETQ. CDR3 length: 14 residues. CDR3 loop: CASRPTGGTDTQYF. CDR3 DNA: TGCGCCAGCAGACCGACAGGGGGTACAGATACGCAGTATTTT.

The chain joins TRBV7-3 to TRBJ1-2, with D maybe TRBD1 (6 bases). Trimming took 4 bases from V and 4 from J, leaving 13 bases between them. Per the germline V gene, CDR1 is SGHTA and CDR2 is FQGTGA. CDR3 length equals 14 residues. As DNA, the CDR3 is TGTGCCAGCAGCTCTGGGGCAGGGGTCTATGGCTACACCTTC. Residues: CASSSGAGVYGYTF. The whole variable domain, remainder taken from reference TRBV7-3 and TRBJ1-2, is GAGVSQTPSNKVTEKGKYVELRCDPISGHTALYWYRQSLGQGPEFLIYFQGTGAADDSGLPNDRFFAVRPEGSVSTLKIQRTERGDSAVYLCASSSGAGVYGYTFGSGTRLTVV.

This clonotype has a count of ten or more. J is TRBJ2-3 and V is TRBV18; D gene ambiguous. V was trimmed by 4 bases and J by 0 bases, leaving 5 bases between them. The CDR3 extends over 13 amino acids. In germline, CDR1 is KGHSH, CDR2 LQKENI. The chain's CDR3 is CASSRASTDTQYF. In DNA form, the CDR3 reads TGTGCCAGCTCACGGGCTAGCACAGATACGCAGTATTTT.

This clonotype occurred many times. The chain uses TRBV7-2 and TRBJ2-5, with D tentatively TRBD1 (5 bases). Germline CDR1 and CDR2: SGHTA and FQGNSA. CDR3 length: 13 amino acids. V lost 1 base to trimming and J lost 7 bases, with 10 bases between them. CDR3 in amino acids: CASSLETEGTQYF. CDR3 in DNA: TGTGCCAGCAGCTTAGAGACAGAAGGGACCCAGTACTTC. Filled out from reference TRBV7-2 and TRBJ2-5, the complete variable domain reads GAGVSQSPSNKVTEKGKDVELRCDPISGHTALYWYRQSLGQGLEFLIYFQGNSAPDKSGLPSDRFSAERTGGSVSTLTIQRTQQEDSAVYLCASSLETEGTQYFGPGTRLLVL.

With regard to this clonotype: Since a much larger clone is just one base distant, this may be a read error. The V gene is TRBV9, the J gene TRBJ2-5; TRBD2 aligns across 7 bases. Germline V gives CDR1 SGDLS, CDR2 YYNGEE. This CDR3 has 14 amino acids. Here the CDR3 reads CASSISSGQETQHF. In DNA, the CDR3 is TGTGCCAGCAGTATCTCTAGCGGCCAAGAGACCCAGCACTTC.

This clonotype was counted at least ten times. V usage is TRBV4-1 and J usage is TRBJ2-5; D unresolved. CDR1 is MGHRA, CDR2 YSYEKL, per germline. The V end lost 0 bases, the J end lost 5 bases, and 10 bases lay between the germline ends. The CDR3 is 14 residues long. CDR3 bases: TGCGCCAGCAGCCAAGAACGCAATCGGGAGACCCAGTACTTC. This codes for CASSQERNRETQYF.

V and J are TRBV20-1 and TRBJ2-7; TRBD1 aligns across 9 bases. Germline assignment: CDR1 DFQATT and CDR2 SNEGSKA (reference sequence). The CDR3 has 16 amino acids. V dropped 6 bases and J dropped 1; count of bases not matched to a gene: 13. The CDR3 loop reads CSAQRPGGQGSYEQYF. CDR3 nucleotides: TGCAGTGCCCAGAGACCAGGGGGACAGGGTTCCTACGAGCAGTACTTC.

V and J are TRBV4-1 and TRBJ2-2, with 9 nucleotides matching TRBD2. The CDR3 covers 16 residues. Germline CDR1 MGHRA, CDR2 YSYEKL. V shed 2 bases, J shed 3 bases, and the junction held 4 bases outside the gene matches. The CDR3 DNA reads TGCGCCAGCAGCCAAAGAGCGGGGGGAGACACCGGGGAGCTGTTTTTT. Amino acid sequence: CASSQRAGGDTGELFF.

This clonotype was counted many times. This chain uses TRBV6-5 with TRBJ2-3; D remains ambiguous. Germline V gives CDR1 MNHEY, CDR2 SVGAGI. Trimming removed 0 bases at V and 0 bases at J, with 7 bases between. CDR3 length: 15 amino acids. CDR3 nucleotides: TGTGCCAGCAGTTACTCCGCGGTGAGCACAGATACGCAGTATTTT. This sequence encodes CASSYSAVSTDTQYF.

The V and J genes are TRBV6-5 and TRBJ2-7, with D perhaps assigned TRBD1 or TRBD2 (5 bases each). The CDR3 sequence is 16 residues long. V shed 2 bases and J shed 6 bases, with 20 bases lying between them. CDR1 and CDR2 from the germline V gene are MNHEY and SVGAGI. The CDR3 nucleotides are TGTGCCAGCAGTTACGGTGACGGGACGGCGGGCGGCGAGCAGTACGTC. Its protein is CASSYGDGTAGGEQYV.

In this sample, this clonotype turned up a few times. The chain uses TRBV7-2 and TRBJ1-2; D remains ambiguous. In germline, CDR1 is SGHTA, CDR2 FQGNSA. CDR3 length equals 17 residues. V lost 3 bases, J lost 0 bases, and 17 bases lay in between. CDR3 in DNA: TGTGCCAGCAGCTTGACGCACAGCTATTCTGCTAACTATGGCTACACCTTC. Translation gives CASSLTHSYSANYGYTF.